This entry describes one TCR beta chain. Its antigen is not known. Here immunoSEQ multiplex PCR was the method, and the copy in TCRdb shows in-frame clones only, minus some. The sample shows over 400,000 clones, 81% of them seen only once. The CDR3 consists of 16 residues. Trimming shortened V by 1 base and J by 1 base, and 13 bases separated the two germline ends. Germline CDR1 and CDR2: SEHNR and FQNEAQ (reference sequence). These data belong to a study of shared clonotypes between healthy human individuals. General observations from the study: There were few donors, and this limited the genetic and exposure-history diversity represented. It was anticipated that sequencing depth would influence how many clonotypes donors shared.

The chain recombines TRBV7-9 with TRBJ2-5; D remains ambiguous. The sample comprised PBMCs. The receptor's source is a woman aged 40 to 50 in good health. Some clones in this sample may be carry-over from other donors' samples. The CDR3 coding sequence is TGTGCCAGCAGCTTAGGGTCAGCTACGCTCCAAGAGACCCAGTACTTC. It translates to CASSLGSATLQETQYF. Together with reference TRBV7-9 and TRBJ2-5, the CDR3 gives the full variable domain: DTGVSQNPRHKITKRGQNVTFRCDPISEHNRLYWYRQTLGQGPEFLTYFQNEAQLEKSRLLSDRFSAERPKGSFSTLEIQRTEQGDSAMYLCASSLGSATLQETQYFGPGTRLLVL.